This T cell receptor beta chain comes out of a study of T cells in Graves' hyperthyroidism and ophthalmopathy. RNA transcripts provided the source from which TCR beta CDR3 regions were amplified. The primer set for the first-round RT-PCR of the TCR CDR3 was HTBI. TCRdb re-derived calls from the multiplex PCR reads in MiXCR, one entry per CDR3 protein. This table holds roughly 420,000 distinct CDR3 sequences, 15% to 19% found once. J gave up 5 bases and V 4 bases, and 0 bases lay outside the gene matches. The CDR3 runs 14 residues. Input material: blood. This receptor was identified in a woman aged 18-29 years with Graves' hyperthyroidism. J is TRBJ2-1 and V is TRBV12-3 or TRBV12-4; 12 bases map to TRBD2. This chain's CDR3 is CASSWTSGNNEQFF. CDR3 in DNA: TGTGCCAGCAGTTGGACTAGCGGGAACAATGAGCAGTTCTTC.